The rows below give T cell receptor beta chains drawn from one sample of a study of CD8 T cells in ankylosing spondylitis. TCRdb re-called the 5' RACE reads through MiXCR, storing one row per CDR3 protein. In the table there are about 540,000 distinct CDR3 sequences, 10% to 15% of which are singletons. The sequencing input was blood, either unsorted or a sorted T cell fraction (not recorded which). Every receptor here comes from a male donor with ankylosing spondylitis. The CDR3 runs from the conserved cysteine through the conserved F or W. D genes are given only for firm matches. Where a row states a size, it is once, few, many or the class of an expanded clone; other rows omit it.

TRBD2,few,TRBV18,TRBJ2-1,CASSPRGTSGYNEQFF,TGTGCCAGCTCACCCCGTGGGACTAGCGGTTACAATGAGCAGTTCTTC
-,many,TRBV20-1,TRBJ2-7,CSAQRREGWSEQYF,TGCAGTGCCCAGCGGCGGGAAGGATGGAGCGAGCAGTACTTC
TRBD1,-,TRBV20-1,TRBJ1-6,CSARVRTGLPLHF,TGCAGTGCTAGAGTACGGACAGGCTTACCCCTCCACTTT
-,few,TRBV25-1,TRBJ2-1,CASSSDGASSYNEQFF,TGTGCCAGCAGCTCGGACGGAGCCAGCTCCTACAATGAGCAGTTCTTC
TRBD2,-,TRBV11-2,TRBJ2-5,CASSPGLAGSETQYF,TGTGCCAGCAGCCCGGGACTAGCGGGATCAGAGACCCAGTACTTC
TRBD1,-,TRBV4-1,TRBJ1-4,CASSHQGQANEKLFF,TGCGCCAGCAGCCACCAGGGACAGGCTAATGAAAAACTGTTTTTT
-,few,TRBV19,TRBJ1-1,CASSNGYTEAFF,TGTGCCAGTAGTAACGGGTACACTGAAGCTTTCTTT
TRBD2,-,TRBV29-1,TRBJ2-3,CSVDALAFGADTQYF,TGCAGCGTTGATGCACTAGCGTTTGGAGCAGATACGCAGTATTTT
-,few,TRBV3-1,TRBJ1-1,CASSPRRGAEAFF,TGTGCCAGCAGCCCACGACGGGGGGCTGAAGCTTTCTTT
TRBD2,few,TRBV5-1,TRBJ2-1,CASSLLLAGGDEQFF,TGCGCCAGCAGCTTATTGTTAGCGGGAGGGGATGAGCAGTTCTTC
TRBD1,few,TRBV15,TRBJ2-1,CATSTDRGLNEQFF,TGTGCCACCAGCACCGACAGGGGGCTAAATGAGCAGTTCTTC
-,few,TRBV20-1,TRBJ1-6,CSARDVGAALHF,TGCAGTGCTAGAGATGTGGGGGCTGCCCTCCACTTT
-,-,TRBV7-9,TRBJ2-3,CASSSTHYTDTQYF,TGTGCCAGCAGCTCTACACATTACACAGATACGCAGTATTTT
-,-,TRBV29-1,TRBJ1-1,CSVGAMNTEAFF,TGCAGCGTTGGGGCTATGAACACTGAAGCTTTCTTT
-,-,TRBV27,TRBJ1-6,CASSRDMYNSPLHF,TGTGCCAGCAGCCGGGACATGTATAATTCACCCCTCCACTTT
TRBD1,-,TRBV12-3/TRBV12-4,TRBJ2-3,CASSRPTGTGGVTDTQYF,TGTGCCAGCAGTCGCCCGACCGGGACAGGGGGCGTAACAGATACGCAGTATTTT
-,-,TRBV29-1,TRBJ1-2,CSVGPENYGYTF,TGCAGCGTTGGCCCGGAGAACTATGGCTACACCTTC
-,few,TRBV9,TRBJ1-1,CASRARVDTEAFF,TGTGCCAGCCGAGCTCGGGTTGACACTGAAGCTTTCTTT
-,-,TRBV6-1,TRBJ2-5,CASSQGAQQNQETQYF,TGTGCCAGCAGTCAGGGCGCGCAACAAAACCAAGAGACCCAGTACTTC
TRBD1,-,TRBV18,TRBJ2-6,CASSQGQGYSGANVLTF,TGTGCCAGCTCCCAGGGACAGGGATATTCTGGGGCCAACGTCCTGACTTTC
TRBD2,-,TRBV20-1,TRBJ2-1,CSAPEGGGRAPQFF,TGCAGTGCTCCAGAGGGGGGCGGGAGGGCCCCACAGTTCTTC
-,few,TRBV2,TRBJ1-6,CASSSITGENSPLHF,TGTGCCAGCAGTTCGATAACGGGGGAAAATTCACCCCTCCACTTT
-,few,TRBV12-3/TRBV12-4,TRBJ1-2,CAAWEMGGYTF,TGTGCCGCCTGGGAGATGGGTGGCTACACCTTC
-,-,TRBV4-1,TRBJ2-1,CASSQEVIQGGYNEQFF,TGCGCCAGCAGCCAAGAAGTGATCCAGGGGGGGTACAATGAGCAGTTCTTC